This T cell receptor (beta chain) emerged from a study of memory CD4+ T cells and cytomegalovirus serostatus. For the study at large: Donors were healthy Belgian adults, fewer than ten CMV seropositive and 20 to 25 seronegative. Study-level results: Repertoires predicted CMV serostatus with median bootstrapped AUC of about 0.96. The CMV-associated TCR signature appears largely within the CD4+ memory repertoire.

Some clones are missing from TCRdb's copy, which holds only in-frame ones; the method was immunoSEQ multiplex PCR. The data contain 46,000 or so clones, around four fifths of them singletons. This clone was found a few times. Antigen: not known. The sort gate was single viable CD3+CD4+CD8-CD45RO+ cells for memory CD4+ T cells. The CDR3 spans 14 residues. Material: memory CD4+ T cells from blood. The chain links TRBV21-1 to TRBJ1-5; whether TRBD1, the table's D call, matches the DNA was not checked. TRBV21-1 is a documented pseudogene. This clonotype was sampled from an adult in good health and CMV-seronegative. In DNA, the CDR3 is TGTGCCAGCAGCAATCTTCAGGGCCCGTCGGCCCAGCATTTT. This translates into CASSNLQGPSAQHF.